This T cell receptor (beta chain) was recovered during a study of graft-versus-host responses after intestinal transplantation (dated by TCRdb to the early 2020s). For context, the study as a whole: The transplants that recipients got were multivisceral, liver-intestinal, or isolated intestinal. Rather than being sequenced by the commercial service, samples from a few later patients were sequenced in-house on an Illumina MiSeq and processed with MiXCR. All recipients received anti-thymocyte globulin induction followed by maintenance tacrolimus and steroids for about three years. Of the roughly 24 intestinal transplant recipients enrolled in the cohort, one of whom was a retransplant, 3 patients without pretransplant specimens were excluded. Bulk TCR-beta CDR3 sequencing was used to track graft-versus-host and host-versus-graft alloreactive T cell clones in the graft, circulation and bone marrow after intestinal transplantation. To identify alloreactive clones, pre-transplant mixed lymphocyte reaction products were sequenced and compared with unstimulated pre-transplant donor and recipient T cells. A peak of at least 4% donor T cells among recipient peripheral blood mononuclear cells was the definition used for donor T cell macrochimerism.

About this clone: There are no base qualities to consult, and no much larger clone falls within one base.

Study-wide conclusions, independent of this receptor: In patients with donor T cell macrochimerism, the allografts had high GvH to HvG T cell clonal ratios. Early after transplant, peak levels of circulating GvH clones were found to be associated with declines in HvG clones. The relatively low number and heterogeneity of intestinal transplant patients limited the conclusions. GvH clones were found in recipient bone marrow, and some of the GvH clones appeared earlier in ileal mucosa or blood, which is consistent with an intestinal mucosal origin.

Preparation of the library involved the immunoSEQ multiplex PCR assay. In most patients, genomic DNA was isolated using the Qiagen DNeasy Blood and Tissue Kit and sent frozen to Adaptive Biotechnologies for TCR sequencing. High-throughput TCR-beta CDR3 sequencing of genomic DNA from most patients was performed by Adaptive Biotechnologies. The paper's processing steps were these. Adaptive's ImmunoSEQ software was the source of the TCR sequencing data for 15 to 20 patients, while three other patients were processed with MiXCR and VDJtools. To correct CD4 versus CD8 sorting errors, any sequence found in both subsets at a frequency ratio below 5:1 was removed. CDR3 nucleotide sequences shared by donor and recipient were removed because the origin of these sequences could not be assigned. At least 2-fold expansion over unstimulated cells and a minimum CFSE-low frequency of 0.002% (template counts) or 0.001% (read counts) were required for clones to be classified as alloreactive. Mappable clones were those detected in sequenced pre-transplant spleen, lymph node, or MLR CFSE-low populations of the donor or recipient. Cumulative frequency of alloreactive clones was calculated as a percentage of all sequences weighted by copy number. TCRdb stores this immuneACCESS table with in-frame sequences only. Part of the clones is absent; in the studies checked, under half of the shortfall reflects unresolved V genes, and no reason is known for the rest. D and trimming come from the DNA, and the V and J calls and clone size come from that table. Counted in this sample were 20,000 to 25,000 clones; less than 40% of them appeared once. The ten top clones hold 7% to 9.5% of the sample.

The sample's time point label, in plain terms: cells obtained before transplantation from donor or recipient. Mixed lymphocyte reactions plated approximately 200,000 CFSE-labeled pre-transplant responders with approximately 200,000 irradiated violet-dye-labeled stimulators and were cultured for six to seven days. Proliferating CD3+CD4+CFSE-low and CD3+CD8+CFSE-low responder cells were FACS-sorted on a BD Influx sorter after the mixed lymphocyte reaction. Its CDR3 holds 14 amino acids, cysteine through phenylalanine. Only the CDR3 DNA is retained, 42 bases long and in frame from the first base. The germline V gene encodes CDR1 SGHRS and CDR2 YFSETQ. Here V drops 4 bases and J drops 2 bases, and the junction holds 6 bases not matched to any gene.

The sequence is built from TRBV5-1 and TRBJ2-7; TRBD1 agrees with 7 junctional bases. The clonotype was recovered from a human patient who received an intestinal transplant. The material sequenced was alloreactive CD8+ T cells from a mixed lymphocyte reaction culture, taken before intestinal transplant. Taken with the paper, the label for cell subset or site translates to: CFSE-low proliferating T cells sorted from approximately 6-day pre-transplant mixed lymphocyte reaction (GvH or HvG direction). The nucleotide sequence reads as follows: TGCGCCAGCAGCCCGGACAGGCTTACCTACGAGCAGTACTTC. Its product reads: CASSPDRLTYEQYF.